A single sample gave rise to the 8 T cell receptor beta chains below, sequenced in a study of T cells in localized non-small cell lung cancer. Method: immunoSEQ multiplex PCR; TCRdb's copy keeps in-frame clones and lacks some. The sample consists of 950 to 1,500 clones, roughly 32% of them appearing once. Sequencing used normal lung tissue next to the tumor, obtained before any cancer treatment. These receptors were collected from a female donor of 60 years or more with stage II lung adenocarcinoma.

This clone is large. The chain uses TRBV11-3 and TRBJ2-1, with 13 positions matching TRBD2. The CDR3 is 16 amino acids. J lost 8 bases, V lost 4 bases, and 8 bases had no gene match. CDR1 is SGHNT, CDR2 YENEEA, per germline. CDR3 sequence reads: CASSSLGLAGVDEQFF. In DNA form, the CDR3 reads TGTGCCAGCAGCTCTCTCGGACTAGCGGGAGTGGATGAGCAGTTCTTC.

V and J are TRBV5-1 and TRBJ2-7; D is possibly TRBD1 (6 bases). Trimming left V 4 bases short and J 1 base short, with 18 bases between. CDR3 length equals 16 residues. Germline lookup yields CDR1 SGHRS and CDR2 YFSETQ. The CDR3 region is CASSPLHETGSYEQYF. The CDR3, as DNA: TGCGCCAGCAGCCCTCTTCATGAGACAGGATCCTACGAGCAGTACTTC.

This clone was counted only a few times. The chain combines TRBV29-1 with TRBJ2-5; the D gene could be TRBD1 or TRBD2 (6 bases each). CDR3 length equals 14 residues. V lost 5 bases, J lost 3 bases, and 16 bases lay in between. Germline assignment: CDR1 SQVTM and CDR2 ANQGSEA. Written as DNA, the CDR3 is TGCAGCGTTTTGGGGGGCTGGGGTGAAGAGACCCAGTACTTC. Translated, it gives CSVLGGWGEETQYF.

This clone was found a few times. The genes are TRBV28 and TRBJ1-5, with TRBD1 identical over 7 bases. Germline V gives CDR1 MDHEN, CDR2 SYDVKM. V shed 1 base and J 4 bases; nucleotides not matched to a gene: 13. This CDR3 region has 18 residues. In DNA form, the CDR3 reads TGTGCCAGCAGTTTATTGGGACAGAGCCCTCGGGGGAATCAGCCCCAGCATTTT. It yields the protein CASSLLGQSPRGNQPQHF. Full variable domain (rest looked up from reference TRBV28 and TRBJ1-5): DVKVTQSSRYLVKRTGEKVFLECVQDMDHENMFWYRQDPGLGLRLIYFSYDVKMKEKGDIPEGYSVSREKKERFSLILESASTNQTSMYLCASSLLGQSPRGNQPQHFGDGTRLSIL.

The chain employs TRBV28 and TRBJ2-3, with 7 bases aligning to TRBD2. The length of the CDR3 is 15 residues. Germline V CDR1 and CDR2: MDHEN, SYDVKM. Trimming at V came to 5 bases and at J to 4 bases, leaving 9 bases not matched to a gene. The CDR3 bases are TGTGCCAGCAGTATCCAGCGGGGTGGCGCAGATACGCAGTATTTT. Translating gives CASSIQRGGADTQYF.

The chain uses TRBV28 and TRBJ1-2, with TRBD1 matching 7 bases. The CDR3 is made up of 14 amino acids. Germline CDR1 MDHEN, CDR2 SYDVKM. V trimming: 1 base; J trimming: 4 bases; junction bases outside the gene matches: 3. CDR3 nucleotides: TGTGCCAGCAGTTTATTATCAGGGGGCTATGGCTACACCTTC. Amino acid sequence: CASSLLSGGYGYTF.

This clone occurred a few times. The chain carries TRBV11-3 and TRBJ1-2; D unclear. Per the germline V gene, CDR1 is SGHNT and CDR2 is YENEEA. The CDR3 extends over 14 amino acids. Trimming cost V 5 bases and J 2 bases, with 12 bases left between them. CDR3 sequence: CASSQVGRNYGYTF. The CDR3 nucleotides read TGTGCCAGCAGCCAAGTAGGAAGGAACTATGGCTACACCTTC.

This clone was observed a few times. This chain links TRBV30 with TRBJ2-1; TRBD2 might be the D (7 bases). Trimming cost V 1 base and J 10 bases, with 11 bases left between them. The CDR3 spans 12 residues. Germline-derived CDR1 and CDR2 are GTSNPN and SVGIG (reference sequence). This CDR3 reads CAWSGGGLEQFF. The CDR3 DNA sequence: TGTGCCTGGAGTGGGGGGGGCCTGGAGCAGTTCTTC.